The 24 T cell receptor beta chains given below trace back to one sample, sequenced in a study of Ad26.COV2.S vaccination and SARS-CoV-2 variants. Treatment noted: roughly 18 received Ad26.COV2.S at low or high dose, single or two shots; roughly 5 received placebo; per-sample allocation not given. Collection of samples fell on day 63 after the first vaccine or placebo injection. This table comes from immunoSEQ multiplex PCR, and its TCRdb copy is limited to in-frame clones, with some not included. The top ten clones hold roughly 4% of a sample with fewer than 500,000 clones, about 92% of them seen once. This sample comprised peripheral blood, obtained in a trial of Ad26.COV2.S vaccine versus placebo. All receptors come from a person aged 18-65 years who received the Ad26.COV2.S COVID-19 vaccine or a placebo.

V and J are TRBV5-6 and TRBJ1-1; D gene uncertain. V was cut by 0 bases and J by 1 base, with 4 bases left in between. CDR1 SGHDT and CDR2 YYEEEE come from the germline V gene. The CDR3 has 13 residues. In DNA, the CDR3 is TGTGCCAGCAGCTTGGTGCGGAACACTGAAGCTTTCTTT. Protein: CASSLVRNTEAFF.

This clone was detected only once. The chain joins TRBV5-6 to TRBJ1-5; 8 nucleotides align to TRBD1. There are 16 residues in the CDR3. Per the germline V gene, CDR1 is SGHDT and CDR2 is YYEEEE. The V and J ends lost 4 bases and 6 bases, in that order; junction bases with no gene match: 12. This chain's CDR3 is CASSLWTGTGAQPQHF. In nucleotides, the CDR3 is TGTGCCAGCAGCCTGTGGACAGGGACGGGGGCTCAGCCCCAGCATTTT.

The V gene is TRBV19, the J gene TRBJ2-7; D possibly uses TRBD1 or TRBD2 (5 bases each). The CDR3 is made up of 13 amino acids. The V end was cut by 6 bases, the J end by 4 bases, with 13 bases between. Looked up from germline, CDR1 is LNHDA and CDR2 is SQIVND (reference sequence). The CDR3 is CASSGTGPYEQYF. Written as DNA, the CDR3 is TGTGCCAGTAGCGGGACCGGACCGTACGAGCAGTACTTC.

This sequence joins TRBV7-9 and TRBJ2-7; D possibly matches TRBD1 or TRBD2 (6 bases each). The CDR3 covers 16 residues. Germline assignment: CDR1 SEHNR and CDR2 FQNEAQ (reference sequence). Trimming pared 5 bases from V and 0 bases from J, leaving 17 bases between. This CDR3 is CASSLWGAGDSYEQYF. CDR3 DNA: TGTGCCAGCAGCCTTTGGGGGGCAGGTGACTCCTACGAGCAGTACTTC.

This clone has just one count. This chain joins TRBV2 and TRBJ2-5; 7 nucleotides agree with TRBD2. This CDR3 spans 17 amino acids. Germline values: CDR1 SNHLY, CDR2 FYNNEI. The V gene end was trimmed by 3 bases and the J gene end by 4 bases; junction bases not matched to a gene: 14. As DNA, the CDR3 is TGTGCCAGCAGTGACCCCCGAAGCGCGGGAGAGGGAGAGACCCAGTACTTC. It translates to CASSDPRSAGEGETQYF.

V gene TRBV5-1 combines with J gene TRBJ2-1; 12 positions agree with TRBD2. Per germline, CDR1 SGHRS and CDR2 YFSETQ. The CDR3 extends over 17 amino acids. V dropped 4 bases and J dropped 4; count of bases not matched to a gene: 9. DNA for the CDR3: TGCGCCAGCAGCCCCCGACGGACTAGCGGGGTTTACAATGAGCAGTTCTTC. Translating gives CASSPRRTSGVYNEQFF.

The gene calls are TRBV9 and TRBJ1-6; 7 bases match TRBD1. This CDR3 region has 15 residues. Germline lookup yields CDR1 SGDLS and CDR2 YYNGEE. With 4 bases clipped from V and 5 bases from J, the junction kept 6 bases outside the gene matches. The CDR3 loop reads CASSPNQGDNSPLHF. Here the CDR3 DNA reads TGTGCCAGCAGCCCTAATCAGGGGGATAATTCACCCCTCCACTTT.

V is TRBV7-8 and J is TRBJ2-5; the D call may be TRBD1 or TRBD2 (6 bases each). V dropped 5 bases and J dropped 3 bases, with 13 bases sitting between them. The CDR3 has 14 amino acids. Germline V CDR1 and CDR2: SGHVS, FQNEAQ. In nucleotides, the CDR3 is TGTGCCAGCAGCCGGGGGAGGACAGAAGAGACCCAGTACTTC. Encoded protein: CASSRGRTEETQYF.

The chain employs TRBV4-2 and TRBJ2-5; 9 positions agree with TRBD1. This CDR3 has 16 residues. Germline assignment: CDR1 LGHNA and CDR2 YNFKEQ. V was clipped by 2 bases and J by 4 bases; unmatched bases: 8. The CDR3 DNA is TGTGCCAGCAGCCAAACCTCCGGGACAGGGCGAGAGACCCAGTACTTC. Encoded protein: CASSQTSGTGRETQYF.

This sequence joins TRBV6-5 and TRBJ1-6; no firm D call. This CDR3 contains 14 residues. Between the trimmed V and J ends, which lost 2 bases and 12 bases, there was a span of 14 bases. The germline CDR1 and CDR2 sequences are MNHEY and SVGAGI. The CDR3 region has the DNA TGTGCCAGCAGTTACAGGCAGCTATTCGAACCCCTCCACTTT. The encoded protein is CASSYRQLFEPLHF.

V and J are TRBV7-2 and TRBJ1-5; tentative D call: TRBD1 (5 bases). The germline V and J ends were trimmed by 1 base and 5 bases, with 15 bases remaining between them. The CDR3 covers 16 residues. Germline V gene sequence: CDR1 SGHTA, CDR2 FQGNSA. This CDR3 is CASSLEGRGVDQPQHF. The CDR3 nucleotides read TGTGCCAGCAGCTTAGAGGGACGGGGGGTGGATCAGCCCCAGCATTTT.

The V gene is TRBV27, the J gene TRBJ2-3; D is possibly TRBD1 (6 bases). This CDR3 is built from 16 residues. The germline gives CDR1 MNHEY, CDR2 SMNVEV (reference sequence). Trimming left V 4 bases short and J 0 bases short, with 14 bases between. The CDR3 sequence is CASSYLRGLSTDTQYF. In DNA, the CDR3 is TGTGCCAGCAGTTATCTCAGGGGCCTTAGCACAGATACGCAGTATTTT.

Notes on this clone: The same CDR3 is also encoded by other DNA sequences in this sample. The gene calls are TRBV28 and TRBJ2-7, with TRBD2 identical over 10 bases. CDR1 and CDR2 (germline): MDHEN, SYDVKM. The length of the CDR3 is 14 residues. V lost 2 bases and J lost 7; bases outside the gene matches: 5. CDR3 sequence reads: CASSLLAGVGEQYF. The CDR3 DNA reads TGTGCCAGCAGTTTACTAGCGGGAGTTGGAGAGCAGTACTTC.

The chain recombines TRBV28 with TRBJ1-5; a weak D match, TRBD1 (5 bases). V was pared by 5 bases and J by 2 bases, with 16 bases between. In germline, CDR1 is MDHEN, CDR2 SYDVKM. There are 16 residues in the CDR3. This CDR3 reads CASSLLRGKGNQPQHF. The CDR3 coding sequence is TGTGCCAGCAGTCTCCTGAGGGGTAAGGGCAATCAGCCCCAGCATTTT.

The chain joins TRBV10-3 to TRBJ2-1; D possibly corresponds to TRBD2 (6 bases). V dropped 8 bases and J dropped 4 bases, with 12 bases sitting between them. The germline gives CDR1 ENHRY, CDR2 SYGVKD. CDR3 length: 13 amino acids. The DNA for the CDR3 is TGTGCCATCGGTAGCGGTTTATACAATGAGCAGTTCTTC. This sequence encodes CAIGSGLYNEQFF.

V gene TRBV10-2 combines with J gene TRBJ2-7; 8 bases fit TRBD2. This CDR3 is built from 15 residues. Germline-derived CDR1 and CDR2 are WSHSY and SAAADI. V was clipped by 2 bases and J by 1 base; unmatched bases: 4. The CDR3: CASSERAGGSYEQYF. As DNA, the CDR3 is TGCGCCAGCAGTGAGCGTGCGGGGGGATCCTACGAGCAGTACTTC.

This chain uses TRBV15 with TRBJ2-7; 7 bases are a match to TRBD2. CDR1 and CDR2 (germline): LNHNV, YYDKDF (reference sequence). The length of the CDR3 is 13 residues. V shed 0 bases, J shed 10 bases, and the junction held 6 bases outside the gene matches. In DNA form, the CDR3 reads TGTGCCACCAGCAGAGATGAGACTAGCAATCAGTACTTC. Translating gives CATSRDETSNQYF.

The rearrangement links TRBV7-9 to TRBJ1-1; no firm D call. Germline V gene sequence: CDR1 SEHNR, CDR2 FQNEAQ (reference sequence). V was clipped by 1 base and J by 6 bases, with 9 bases between them. CDR3 length equals 13 residues. The CDR3 is CASSLGEYSEAFF. CDR3 nucleotide sequence: TGTGCCAGCAGCTTAGGGGAGTACTCTGAAGCTTTCTTT.

A remark on this clone: At one end the junction does not follow the germline gene, possibly because of a read error. The gene calls are TRBV2 and TRBJ2-3; the match to TRBD2 covers 7 bases. The CDR3 runs 10 residues. Germline-derived CDR1 and CDR2 are SNHLY and FYNNEI. The CDR3 here is CASSAGVGSF. Here the CDR3 DNA reads TGTGCCAGCAGCGCGGGAGTCGGAAGTTTT.

The chain links TRBV28 to TRBJ2-7; D is perhaps TRBD1 or TRBD2 (5 bases each). The length of the CDR3 is 17 residues. Trimming pared 3 bases from V and 0 bases from J, leaving 18 bases between. Germline values: CDR1 MDHEN, CDR2 SYDVKM. The CDR3 DNA is TGTGCCAGCAGTTTCCATGAGGGGAAAACAAGCTCCTACGAGCAGTACTTC. This encodes CASSFHEGKTSSYEQYF.

The chain combines TRBV7-2 with TRBJ2-1, with a possible D match to TRBD2 (6 bases). The germline V and J ends were trimmed by 1 base and 10 bases, with 14 bases remaining between them. CDR1 and CDR2 (germline): SGHTA, FQGNSA. This CDR3 is built from 14 residues. The CDR3 nucleotides are TGTGCCAGCAGCTTAGACAGGACTATTCGCGAGCAGTTCTTC. Its protein is CASSLDRTIREQFF.

The chain combines TRBV7-2 with TRBJ2-4; no reliable D call. This CDR3 has 16 amino acids. V was shortened by 4 bases and J by 1 base, with 14 bases between the two germline ends. The germline V gene encodes CDR1 SGHTA and CDR2 FQGNSA. The chain's CDR3 is CASSSRAAWAKNIQYF. CDR3 sequence (DNA): TGTGCCAGCAGCTCCCGGGCGGCCTGGGCCAAAAACATTCAGTACTTC.

This chain uses TRBV7-6 with TRBJ1-5; 7 bases agree with TRBD1. V trimming: 5 bases; J trimming: 7 bases; junction bases outside the gene matches: 8. This CDR3 has 14 residues. Germline V lookup: CDR1 SGHVS, CDR2 FNYEAQ. CDR3 sequence (DNA): TGTGCCAGCAGCCTCCAGGGGGAGGGCCAGCCCCAGCATTTT. It codes for CASSLQGEGQPQHF.

This clone has just one count. The J gene is TRBJ2-7, the V gene TRBV5-1; 7 bases match TRBD1. After removal of 3 bases from V and 0 bases from J, the junction contained 15 bases not matched to a gene. The germline gives CDR1 SGHRS, CDR2 YFSETQ. This CDR3 has 18 residues. Written as DNA, the CDR3 is TGCGCCAGCAGCTATACCTCGTTTGGGGACAGCTACTCCTACGAGCAGTACTTC. This sequence encodes CASSYTSFGDSYSYEQYF.